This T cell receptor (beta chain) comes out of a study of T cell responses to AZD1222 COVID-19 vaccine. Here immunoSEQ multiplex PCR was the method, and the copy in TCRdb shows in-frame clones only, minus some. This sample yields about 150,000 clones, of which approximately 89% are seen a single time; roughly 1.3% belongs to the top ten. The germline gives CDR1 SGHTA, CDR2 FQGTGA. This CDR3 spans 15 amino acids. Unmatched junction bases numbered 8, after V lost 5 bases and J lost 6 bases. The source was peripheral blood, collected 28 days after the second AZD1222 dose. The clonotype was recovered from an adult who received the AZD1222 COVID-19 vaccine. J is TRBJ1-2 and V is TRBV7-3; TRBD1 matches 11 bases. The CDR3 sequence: CASSRTGGAQDGYTF. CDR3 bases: TGTGCCAGCAGCAGGACAGGGGGCGCACAGGATGGCTACACCTTC. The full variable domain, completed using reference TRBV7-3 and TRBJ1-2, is GAGVSQTPSNKVTEKGKYVELRCDPISGHTALYWYRQSLGQGPEFLIYFQGTGAADDSGLPNDRFFAVRPEGSVSTLKIQRTERGDSAVYLCASSRTGGAQDGYTFGSGTRLTVV.